This TCR beta chain was obtained from a study of cytomegalovirus exposure and HLA in healthy donors. The CDR3 covers 15 residues. V lost 3 bases, J lost 1 base, and 10 bases lay in between. Germline lookup yields CDR1 SGHTA and CDR2 FQGTGA. The PCR made use of 60 Vbeta and 13 Jbeta primers. Only in-frame clones appear in the TCRdb table, and some are missing; sequencing was by immunoSEQ multiplex PCR. The table includes about 170,000 clones, 70% to 85% detected once. Sequencing was performed on PBMCs. This clonotype was sampled from a man aged 18 to 29 in good health and CMV-seronegative. V usage is TRBV7-3 and J usage is TRBJ2-1; maybe TRBD1 (6 bases). CDR3 nucleotides: TGTGCCAGCAGCTTCCACAGGGATTCCTACAATGAGCAGTTCTTC. Amino acid sequence: CASSFHRDSYNEQFF.